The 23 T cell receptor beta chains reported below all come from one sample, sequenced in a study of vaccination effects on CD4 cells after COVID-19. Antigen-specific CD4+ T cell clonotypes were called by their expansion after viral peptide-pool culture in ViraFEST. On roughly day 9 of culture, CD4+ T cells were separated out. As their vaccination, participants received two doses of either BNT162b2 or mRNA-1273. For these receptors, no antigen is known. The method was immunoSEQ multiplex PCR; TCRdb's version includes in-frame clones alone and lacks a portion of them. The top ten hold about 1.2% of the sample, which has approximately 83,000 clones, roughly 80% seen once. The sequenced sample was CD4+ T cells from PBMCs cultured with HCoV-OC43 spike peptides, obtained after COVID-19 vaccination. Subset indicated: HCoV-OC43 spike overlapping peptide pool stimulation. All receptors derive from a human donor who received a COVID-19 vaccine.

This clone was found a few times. CDR3 protein: CASSIRGENSPLHF. The CDR3 DNA follows: TGTGCCAGTAGTATCCGCGGGGAAAATTCACCCCTCCACTTT. The chain uses TRBV19 and TRBJ1-6, with D uncertain. V lost 3 bases and J 7 bases, leaving 10 bases between the germline ends. Germline CDR1 reads LNHDA; CDR2 reads SQIVND (reference sequence). The length of the CDR3 is 14 residues.

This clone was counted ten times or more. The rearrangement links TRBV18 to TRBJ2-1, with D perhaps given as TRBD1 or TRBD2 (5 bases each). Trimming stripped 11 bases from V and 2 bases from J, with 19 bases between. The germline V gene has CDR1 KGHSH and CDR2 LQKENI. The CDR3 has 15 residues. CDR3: CAGGEQGFTYNEQFF. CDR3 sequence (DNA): TGTGCCGGAGGCGAGCAGGGCTTCACCTACAATGAGCAGTTCTTC.

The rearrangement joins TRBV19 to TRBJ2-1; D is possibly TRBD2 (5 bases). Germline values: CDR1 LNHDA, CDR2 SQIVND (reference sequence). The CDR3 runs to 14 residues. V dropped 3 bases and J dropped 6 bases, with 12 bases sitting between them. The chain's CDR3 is CASSIGVEVNEQFF. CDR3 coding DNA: TGTGCCAGTAGTATCGGCGTGGAGGTCAATGAGCAGTTCTTC.

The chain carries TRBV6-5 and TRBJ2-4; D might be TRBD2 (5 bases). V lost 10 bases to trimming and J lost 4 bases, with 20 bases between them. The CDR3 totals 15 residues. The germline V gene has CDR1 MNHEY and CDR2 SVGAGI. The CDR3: CATHEVTRVKNIQYF. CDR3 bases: TGTGCCACCCACGAGGTTACTAGGGTAAAAAACATTCAGTACTTC.

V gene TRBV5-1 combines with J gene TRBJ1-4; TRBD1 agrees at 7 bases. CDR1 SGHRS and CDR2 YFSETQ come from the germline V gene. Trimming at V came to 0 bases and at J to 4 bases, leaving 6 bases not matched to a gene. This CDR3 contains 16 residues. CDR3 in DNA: TGCGCCAGCAGCTTGGACGGGACAGCTATTAATGAAAAACTGTTTTTT. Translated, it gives CASSLDGTAINEKLFF.

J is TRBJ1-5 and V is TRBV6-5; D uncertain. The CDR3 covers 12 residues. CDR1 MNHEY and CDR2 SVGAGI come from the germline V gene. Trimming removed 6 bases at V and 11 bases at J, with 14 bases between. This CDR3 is CASSADFDTQHF. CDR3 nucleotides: TGTGCCAGCAGCGCTGATTTTGATACCCAGCATTTT.

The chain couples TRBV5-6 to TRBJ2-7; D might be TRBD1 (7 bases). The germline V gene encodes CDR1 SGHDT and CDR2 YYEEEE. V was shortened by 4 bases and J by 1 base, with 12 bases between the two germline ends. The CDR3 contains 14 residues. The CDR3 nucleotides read TGTGCCAGCAGCCGCGGGGACAGTTCCTACGAGCAGTACGTC. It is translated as CASSRGDSSYEQYV.

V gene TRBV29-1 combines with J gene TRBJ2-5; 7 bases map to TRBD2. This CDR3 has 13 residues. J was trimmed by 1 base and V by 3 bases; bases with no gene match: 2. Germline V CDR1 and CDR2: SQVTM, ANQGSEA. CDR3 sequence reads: CSVDRGGQETQYF. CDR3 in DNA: TGCAGCGTTGATCGCGGGGGCCAAGAGACCCAGTACTTC.

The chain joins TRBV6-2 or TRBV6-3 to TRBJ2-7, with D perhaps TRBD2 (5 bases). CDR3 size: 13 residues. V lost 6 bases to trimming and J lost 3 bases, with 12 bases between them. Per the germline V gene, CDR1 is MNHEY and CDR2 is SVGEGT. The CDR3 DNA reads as TGTGCCAGCAGCCGATTGGGGAGCTACGAGCAGTACGTC. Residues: CASSRLGSYEQYV.

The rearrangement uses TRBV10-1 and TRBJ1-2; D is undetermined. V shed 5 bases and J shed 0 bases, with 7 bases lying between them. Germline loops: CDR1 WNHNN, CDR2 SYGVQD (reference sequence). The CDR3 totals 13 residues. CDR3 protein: CASSRGANYGYTF. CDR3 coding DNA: TGCGCCAGCAGTCGGGGAGCTAACTATGGCTACACCTTC.

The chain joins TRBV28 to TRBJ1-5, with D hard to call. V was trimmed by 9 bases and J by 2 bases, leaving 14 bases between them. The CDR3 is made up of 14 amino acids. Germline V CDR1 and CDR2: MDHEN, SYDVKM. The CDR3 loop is CASFLGNGNQPQHF. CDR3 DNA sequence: TGTGCCAGTTTTCTTGGTAACGGCAATCAGCCCCAGCATTTT.

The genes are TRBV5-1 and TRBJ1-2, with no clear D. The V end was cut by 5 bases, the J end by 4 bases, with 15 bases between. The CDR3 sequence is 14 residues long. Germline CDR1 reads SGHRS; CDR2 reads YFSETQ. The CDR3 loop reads CASSLVVGGYGYTF. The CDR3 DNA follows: TGCGCCAGCAGTCTAGTGGTCGGCGGCTATGGCTACACCTTC.

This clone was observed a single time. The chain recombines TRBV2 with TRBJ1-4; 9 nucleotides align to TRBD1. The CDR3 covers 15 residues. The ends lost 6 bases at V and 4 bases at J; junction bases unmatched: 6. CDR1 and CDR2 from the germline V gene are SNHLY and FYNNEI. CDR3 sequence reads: CASRGRTGDNEKLFF. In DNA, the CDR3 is TGTGCCAGCAGGGGCAGGACAGGGGATAATGAAAAACTGTTTTTT.

CDR3 nucleotide sequence: TGTGCCAGCAGCCAAGGGACAGTCAACACCGGGGAGCTGTTTTTT. Translating gives CASSQGTVNTGELFF. V gene TRBV4-2 combines with J gene TRBJ2-2; D might be TRBD1 (6 bases). Germline CDR1 is LGHNA and CDR2 is YNFKEQ. CDR3 size: 15 residues. Trimming took 1 base from V and 2 from J, leaving 8 bases between them.

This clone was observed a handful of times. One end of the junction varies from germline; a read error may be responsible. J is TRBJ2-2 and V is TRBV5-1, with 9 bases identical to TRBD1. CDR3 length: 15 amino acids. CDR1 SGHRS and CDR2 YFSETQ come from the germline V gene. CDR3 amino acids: CASRLETGGIGELFF. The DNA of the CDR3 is TGCGCCAGCAGATTGGAGACAGGGGGAATCGGGGAGCTGTTTTTT.

In nucleotides, the CDR3 is TGTGCTAGTGGCCACCCAACCGACTCAACCGGGGAGCTGTTTTTT. Translated: CASGHPTDSTGELFF. V and J are TRBV12-5 and TRBJ2-2; unclear D gene. V lost 6 bases and J lost 5, with 16 bases in between. In germline, CDR1 is LGHNT, CDR2 FRNRAP. There are 15 residues in the CDR3.

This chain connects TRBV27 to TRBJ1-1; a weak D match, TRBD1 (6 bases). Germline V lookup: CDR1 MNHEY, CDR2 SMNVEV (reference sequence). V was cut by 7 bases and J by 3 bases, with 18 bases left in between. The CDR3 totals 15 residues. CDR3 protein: CASNPMGRGDTEAFF. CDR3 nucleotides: TGTGCCAGCAACCCCATGGGCAGGGGAGACACTGAAGCTTTCTTT.

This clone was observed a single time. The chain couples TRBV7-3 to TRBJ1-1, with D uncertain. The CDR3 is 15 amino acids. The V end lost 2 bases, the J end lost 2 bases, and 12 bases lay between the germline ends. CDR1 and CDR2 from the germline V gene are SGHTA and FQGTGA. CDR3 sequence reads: CASSLLGPGNTEAFF. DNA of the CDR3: TGTGCCAGCAGCTTATTAGGCCCAGGAAACACTGAAGCTTTCTTT.

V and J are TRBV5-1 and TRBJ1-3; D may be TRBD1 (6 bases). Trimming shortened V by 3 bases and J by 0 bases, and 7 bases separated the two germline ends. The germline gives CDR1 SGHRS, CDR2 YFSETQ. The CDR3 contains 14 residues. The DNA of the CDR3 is TGCGCCAGCAGCTCAGGGGCCTCTGGAAACACCATATATTTT. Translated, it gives CASSSGASGNTIYF.

Written as DNA, the CDR3 is TGTGCCAGCAGCTCGAGATTTGGGGTAACTGAAGCTTTCTTT. Protein sequence: CASSSRFGVTEAFF. This chain connects TRBV7-2 to TRBJ1-1; D gene unclear. Germline values: CDR1 SGHTA, CDR2 FQGNSA. The CDR3 consists of 14 residues. The germline V and J ends were trimmed by 4 bases and 5 bases, with 14 bases remaining between them.

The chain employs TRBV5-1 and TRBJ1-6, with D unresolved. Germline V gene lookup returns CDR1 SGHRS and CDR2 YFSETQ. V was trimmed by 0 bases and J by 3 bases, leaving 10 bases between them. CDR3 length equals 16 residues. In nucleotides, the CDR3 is TGCGCCAGCAGCTTGGCCGGGAGCGTCTATAATTCACCCCTCCACTTT. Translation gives CASSLAGSVYNSPLHF.

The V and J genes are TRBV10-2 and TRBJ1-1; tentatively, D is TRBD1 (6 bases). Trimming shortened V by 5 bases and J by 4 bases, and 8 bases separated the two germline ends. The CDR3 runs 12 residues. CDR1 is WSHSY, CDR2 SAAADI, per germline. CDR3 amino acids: CASSTGTTEAFF. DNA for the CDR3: TGCGCCAGCAGTACAGGGACCACTGAAGCTTTCTTT.

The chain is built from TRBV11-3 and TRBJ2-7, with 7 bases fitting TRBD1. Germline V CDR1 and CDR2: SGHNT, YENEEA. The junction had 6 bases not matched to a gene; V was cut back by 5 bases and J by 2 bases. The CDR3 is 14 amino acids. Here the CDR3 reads CASSPGQVAYEQYV. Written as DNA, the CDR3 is TGTGCCAGCAGCCCTGGACAGGTTGCCTACGAGCAGTACGTC.